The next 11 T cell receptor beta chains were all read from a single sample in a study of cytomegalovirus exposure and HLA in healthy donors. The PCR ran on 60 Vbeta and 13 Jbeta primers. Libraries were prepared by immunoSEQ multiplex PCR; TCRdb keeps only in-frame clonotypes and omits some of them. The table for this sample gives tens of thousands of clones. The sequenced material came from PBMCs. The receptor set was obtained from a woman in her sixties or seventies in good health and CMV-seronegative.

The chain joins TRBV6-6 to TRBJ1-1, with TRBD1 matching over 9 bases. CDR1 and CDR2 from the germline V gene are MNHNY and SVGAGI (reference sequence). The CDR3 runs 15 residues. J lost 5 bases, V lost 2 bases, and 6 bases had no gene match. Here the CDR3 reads CASSYKGQGRTEAFF. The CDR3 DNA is TGTGCCAGCAGTTACAAGGGACAGGGTCGGACTGAAGCTTTCTTT.

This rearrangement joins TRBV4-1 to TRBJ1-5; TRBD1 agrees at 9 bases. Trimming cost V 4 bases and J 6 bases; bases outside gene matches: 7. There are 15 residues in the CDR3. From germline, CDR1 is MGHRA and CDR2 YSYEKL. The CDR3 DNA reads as TGCGCCAGCAGCCTGGACAGGGGAAGGGGTCAGCCCCAGCATTTT. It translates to CASSLDRGRGQPQHF.

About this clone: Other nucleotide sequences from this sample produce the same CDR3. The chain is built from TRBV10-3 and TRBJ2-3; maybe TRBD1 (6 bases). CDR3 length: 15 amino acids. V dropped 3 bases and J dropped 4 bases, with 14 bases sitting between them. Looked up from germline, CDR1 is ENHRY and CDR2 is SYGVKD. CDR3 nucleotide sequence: TGTGCCATCAGTGAAGGACCTAGGGGGTCAGATACGCAGTATTTT. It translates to CAISEGPRGSDTQYF.

CDR3 in amino acids: CASSLQTSGQETQYF. In nucleotides, the CDR3 is TGTGCCAGCTCACTACAGACTAGCGGCCAAGAGACCCAGTACTTC. The chain joins TRBV18 to TRBJ2-5, with TRBD2 matching over 9 bases. V was clipped by 4 bases and J by 1 base; unmatched bases: 4. The germline CDR1 and CDR2 sequences are KGHSH and LQKENI. This CDR3 comprises 15 residues.

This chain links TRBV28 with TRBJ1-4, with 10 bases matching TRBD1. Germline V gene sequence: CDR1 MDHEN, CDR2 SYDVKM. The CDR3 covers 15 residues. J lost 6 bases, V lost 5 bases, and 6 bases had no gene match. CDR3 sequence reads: CASSIAGTGDEKLFF. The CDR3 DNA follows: TGTGCCAGCAGTATCGCCGGGACAGGGGATGAAAAACTGTTTTTT. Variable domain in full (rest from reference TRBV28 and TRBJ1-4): DVKVTQSSRYLVKRTGEKVFLECVQDMDHENMFWYRQDPGLGLRLIYFSYDVKMKEKGDIPEGYSVSREKKERFSLILESASTNQTSMYLCASSIAGTGDEKLFFGSGTQLSVL.

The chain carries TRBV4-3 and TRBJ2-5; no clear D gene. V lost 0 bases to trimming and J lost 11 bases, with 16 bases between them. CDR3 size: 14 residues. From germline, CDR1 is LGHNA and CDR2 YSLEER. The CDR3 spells CASSQDTRGPRQYF. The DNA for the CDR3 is TGCGCCAGCAGCCAAGATACTCGTGGGCCACGGCAGTACTTC.

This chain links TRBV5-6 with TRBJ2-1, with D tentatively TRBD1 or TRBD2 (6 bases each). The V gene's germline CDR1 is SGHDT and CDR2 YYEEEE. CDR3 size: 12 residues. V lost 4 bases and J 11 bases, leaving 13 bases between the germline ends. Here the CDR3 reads CASSMGGHQQFF. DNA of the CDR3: TGTGCCAGCAGCATGGGGGGACACCAGCAGTTCTTC.

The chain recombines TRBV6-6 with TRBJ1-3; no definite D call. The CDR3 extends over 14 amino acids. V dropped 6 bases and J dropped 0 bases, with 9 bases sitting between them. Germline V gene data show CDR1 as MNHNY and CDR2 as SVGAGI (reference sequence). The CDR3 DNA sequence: TGTGCCAGCAGAGAATCCGGCTCTGGAAACACCATATATTTT. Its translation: CASRESGSGNTIYF.

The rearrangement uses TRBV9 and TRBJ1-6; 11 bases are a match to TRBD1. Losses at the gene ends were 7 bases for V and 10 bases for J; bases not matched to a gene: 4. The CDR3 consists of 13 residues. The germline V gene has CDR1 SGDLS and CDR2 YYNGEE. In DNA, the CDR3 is TGTGCCAGCGGACAGGGGGCAGGGTCACCCCTCCACTTT. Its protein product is CASGQGAGSPLHF.

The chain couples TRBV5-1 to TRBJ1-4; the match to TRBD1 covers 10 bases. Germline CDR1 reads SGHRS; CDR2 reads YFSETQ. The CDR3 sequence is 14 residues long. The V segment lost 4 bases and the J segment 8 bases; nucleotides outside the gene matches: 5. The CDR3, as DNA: TGCGCCAGCAGCGTCGGACAGGGGGGAGAAAAACTGTTTTTT. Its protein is CASSVGQGGEKLFF.

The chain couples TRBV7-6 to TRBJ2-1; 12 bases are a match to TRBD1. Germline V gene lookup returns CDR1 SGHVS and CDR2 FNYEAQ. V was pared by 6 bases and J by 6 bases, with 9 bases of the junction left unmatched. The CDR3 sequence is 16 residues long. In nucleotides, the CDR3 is TGTGCCAGCAGTATAGGGACAGGGGGCATGGGCAATGAGCAGTTCTTC. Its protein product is CASSIGTGGMGNEQFF.